This T cell receptor beta chain is drawn from a study of blood T cell repertoires in COVID-19. Overall study context: Sources were T cells, B-cell-depleted T cells, or PBMCs; the material itself was cDNA or gDNA.

Profiled with immunoSEQ multiplex PCR; TCRdb holds only in-frame clones, not every one. The data hold under 350,000 clones, with about 90% observed a single time. J gave up 3 bases and V 5 bases, and 6 bases lay outside the gene matches. The germline V gene encodes CDR1 SGHAT and CDR2 FQNNGV. The CDR3 extends over 14 amino acids. Participant-given clinical history determined each cohort assignment. In Cohort 3, a recovered donor had either two negative PCRs, clearance, or symptom resolution. The rearrangement links TRBV11-2 to TRBJ2-7, with 8 bases identical to TRBD1. This sequence originates from a woman aged 60-70 years who had recovered from COVID-19. Sequencing was carried out using PBMCs or T cells enriched from blood (not recorded which). The CDR3 is CASSGGQAYYEQYF. The CDR3 nucleotides read TGTGCCAGCAGCGGGGGACAGGCGTACTACGAGCAGTACTTC.